The next 6 T cell receptor beta chains were all read from a single sample in a study of identical twins. TCRdb redid the calling of the 5' RACE reads with MiXCR, one entry per CDR3 protein. The sample consists of 500,000 to 700,000 distinct CDR3 sequences, under 8.5% of them appearing once. These data were likewise used in another study, on yellow fever vaccine responses in identical twins.

What was sequenced was PBMCs. The receptors come from a woman aged 18-29 years in good health.

This clonotype occurred a few times. The V gene is TRBV6-5, the J gene TRBJ1-5; no clear D. The V end lost 0 bases, the J end lost 3 bases, and 3 bases lay between the germline ends. The germline CDR1 and CDR2 sequences are MNHEY and SVGAGI. This CDR3 has 13 residues. In nucleotides, the CDR3 is TGTGCCAGCAGTTACTCGGCCAATCAGCCCCAGCATTTT. Its protein is CASSYSANQPQHF.

This clonotype was seen repeatedly, ten times or more. The chain carries TRBV10-3 and TRBJ1-1; 9 nucleotides agree with TRBD1. Germline values: CDR1 ENHRY, CDR2 SYGVKD. This CDR3 is built from 12 residues. Unmatched junction bases numbered 2, after V lost 4 bases and J lost 8 bases. The CDR3, as DNA: TGTGCCATCAGTGGAGGACAGGGGGAAGCTTTCTTT. Translation gives CAISGGQGEAFF.

This clonotype was seen at least ten times. The genes are TRBV27 and TRBJ1-2, with 9 bases matching TRBD1. The trim removed 6 bases at V and 4 bases at J, leaving 3 bases unmatched. This CDR3 region has 13 residues. Germline V gives CDR1 MNHEY, CDR2 SMNVEV (reference sequence). The CDR3 DNA reads as TGTGCCAGCAGCACAGGGGGCGGCTATGGCTACACCTTC. Residues: CASSTGGGYGYTF.

This clonotype was seen more than once but under ten times. V and J are TRBV28 and TRBJ2-3, with 7 bases that match TRBD2. Germline trimming cut 6 bases from V and 3 bases from J; bases unmatched to any gene: 6. Germline V lookup: CDR1 MDHEN, CDR2 SYDVKM. This CDR3 contains 14 residues. The CDR3 is CASSRGVTTDTQYF. The DNA of the CDR3 is TGTGCCAGCAGCCGGGGGGTCACAACAGATACGCAGTATTTT.

This chain connects TRBV6-4 to TRBJ2-3; 10 bases are shared with TRBD2. The CDR3 runs 16 residues. Trimming removed 2 bases from V and 3 bases from J; junction bases left unmatched: 5. CDR1 MRHNA and CDR2 SNTAGT come from the germline V gene. CDR3 in amino acids: CASSDISGGATDTQYF. The CDR3 region has the DNA TGTGCCAGCAGTGACATCAGCGGGGGGGCGACAGATACGCAGTATTTT.

Many counts were recorded for this clonotype. The V gene is TRBV12-3 or TRBV12-4, the J gene TRBJ2-3; 8 nucleotides match TRBD2. The CDR3 is made up of 14 amino acids. Losses at the gene ends were 5 bases for V and 6 bases for J; bases not matched to a gene: 7. Written as DNA, the CDR3 is TGTGCCAGCAGTCCGACTAGCGTGGCCGATACGCAGTATTTT. Residues: CASSPTSVADTQYF.